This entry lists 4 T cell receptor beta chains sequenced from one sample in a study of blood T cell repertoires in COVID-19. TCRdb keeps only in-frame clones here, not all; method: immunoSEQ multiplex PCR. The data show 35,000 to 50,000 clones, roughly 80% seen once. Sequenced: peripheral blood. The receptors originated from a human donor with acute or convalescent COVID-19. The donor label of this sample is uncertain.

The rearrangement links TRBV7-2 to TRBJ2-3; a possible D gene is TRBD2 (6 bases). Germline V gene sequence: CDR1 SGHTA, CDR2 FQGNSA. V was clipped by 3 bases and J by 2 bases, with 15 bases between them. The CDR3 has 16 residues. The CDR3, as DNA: TGTGCCAGCAGCTTCGAGGACTACATTTACACAGATACGCAGTATTTT. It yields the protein CASSFEDYIYTDTQYF. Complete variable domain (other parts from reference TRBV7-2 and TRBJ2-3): GAGVSQSPSNKVTEKGKDVELRCDPISGHTALYWYRQSLGQGLEFLIYFQGNSAPDKSGLPSDRFSAERTGGSVSTLTIQRTQQEDSAVYLCASSFEDYIYTDTQYFGPGTRLTVL.

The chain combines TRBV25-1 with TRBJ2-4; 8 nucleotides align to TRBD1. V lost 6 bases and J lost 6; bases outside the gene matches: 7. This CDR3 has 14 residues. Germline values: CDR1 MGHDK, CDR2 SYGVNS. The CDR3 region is CASSRQGRGNIQYF. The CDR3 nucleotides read TGTGCCAGCAGCAGACAGGGGAGAGGAAACATTCAGTACTTC.

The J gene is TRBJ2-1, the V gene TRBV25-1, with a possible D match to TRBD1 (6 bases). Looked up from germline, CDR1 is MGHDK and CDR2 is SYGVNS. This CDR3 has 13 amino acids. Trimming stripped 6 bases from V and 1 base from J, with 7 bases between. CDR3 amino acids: CASRDRSYNEQFF. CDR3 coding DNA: TGTGCCAGCAGGGACAGATCCTACAATGAGCAGTTCTTC.

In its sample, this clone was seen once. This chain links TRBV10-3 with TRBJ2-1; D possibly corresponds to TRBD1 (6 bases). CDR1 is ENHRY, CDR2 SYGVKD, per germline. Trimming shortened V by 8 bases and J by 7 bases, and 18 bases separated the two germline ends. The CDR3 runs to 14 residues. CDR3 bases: TGTGCCATCCAGGAAAACAGGGATTCGAATGAGCAGTTCTTC. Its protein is CAIQENRDSNEQFF.